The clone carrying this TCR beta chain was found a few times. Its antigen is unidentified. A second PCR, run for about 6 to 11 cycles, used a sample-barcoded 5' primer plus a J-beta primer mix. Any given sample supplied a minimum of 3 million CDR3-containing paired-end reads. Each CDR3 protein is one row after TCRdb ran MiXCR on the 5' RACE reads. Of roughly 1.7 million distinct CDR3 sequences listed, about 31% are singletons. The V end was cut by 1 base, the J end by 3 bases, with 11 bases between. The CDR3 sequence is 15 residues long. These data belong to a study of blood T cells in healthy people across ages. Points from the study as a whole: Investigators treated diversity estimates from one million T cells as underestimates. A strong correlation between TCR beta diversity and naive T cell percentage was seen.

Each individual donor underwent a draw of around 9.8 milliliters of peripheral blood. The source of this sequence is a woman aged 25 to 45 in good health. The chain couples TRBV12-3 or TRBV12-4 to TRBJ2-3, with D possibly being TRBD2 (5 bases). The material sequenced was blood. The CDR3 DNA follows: TGTGCCAGCAGTTTAGACGGAGGTTGGACAGATACGCAGTATTTT. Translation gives CASSLDGGWTDTQYF.